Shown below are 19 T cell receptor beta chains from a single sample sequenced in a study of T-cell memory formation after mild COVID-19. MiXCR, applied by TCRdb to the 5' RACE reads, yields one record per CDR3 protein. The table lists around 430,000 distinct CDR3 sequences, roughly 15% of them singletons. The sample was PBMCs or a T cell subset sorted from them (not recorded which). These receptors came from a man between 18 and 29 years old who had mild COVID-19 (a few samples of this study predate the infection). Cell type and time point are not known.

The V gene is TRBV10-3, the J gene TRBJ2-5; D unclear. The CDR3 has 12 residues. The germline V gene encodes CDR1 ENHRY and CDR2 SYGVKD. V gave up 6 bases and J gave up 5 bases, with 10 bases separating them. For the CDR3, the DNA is TGTGCCATCAGAGGCACTGGGGAGACCCAGTACTTC. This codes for CAIRGTGETQYF.

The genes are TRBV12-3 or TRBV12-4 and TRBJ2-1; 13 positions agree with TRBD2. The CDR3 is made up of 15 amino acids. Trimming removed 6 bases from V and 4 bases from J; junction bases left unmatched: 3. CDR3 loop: CASRLAGGAYNEQFF. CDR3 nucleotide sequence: TGTGCCAGCAGACTAGCGGGGGGGGCATACAATGAGCAGTTCTTC.

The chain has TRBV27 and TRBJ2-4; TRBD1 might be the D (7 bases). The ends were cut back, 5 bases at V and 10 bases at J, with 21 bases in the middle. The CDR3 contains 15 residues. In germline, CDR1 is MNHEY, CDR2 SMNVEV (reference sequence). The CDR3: CASSLQGTPERIQYF. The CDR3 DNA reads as TGTGCCAGCAGTCTACAGGGGACTCCGGAACGTATTCAGTACTTC.

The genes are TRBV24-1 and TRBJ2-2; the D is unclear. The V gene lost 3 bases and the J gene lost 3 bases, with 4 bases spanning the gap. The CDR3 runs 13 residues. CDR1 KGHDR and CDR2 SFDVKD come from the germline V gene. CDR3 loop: CATSDPYTGELFF. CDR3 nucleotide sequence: TGTGCCACCAGTGATCCCTACACCGGGGAGCTGTTTTTT.

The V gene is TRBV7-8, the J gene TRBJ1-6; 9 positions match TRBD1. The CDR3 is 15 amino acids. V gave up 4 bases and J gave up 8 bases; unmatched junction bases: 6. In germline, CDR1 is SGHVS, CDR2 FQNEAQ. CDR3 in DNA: TGTGCCAGCAGCTACCGGGGGACAGGGTATTCACCCCTCCACTTT. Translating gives CASSYRGTGYSPLHF.

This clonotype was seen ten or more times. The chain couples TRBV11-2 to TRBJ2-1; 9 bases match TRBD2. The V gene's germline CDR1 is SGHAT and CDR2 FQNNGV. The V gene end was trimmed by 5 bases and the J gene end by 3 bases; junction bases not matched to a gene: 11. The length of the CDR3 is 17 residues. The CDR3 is CASSPGGREGIYNEQFF. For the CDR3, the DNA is TGTGCCAGCAGCCCCGGGGGGCGGGAGGGGATCTACAATGAGCAGTTCTTC.

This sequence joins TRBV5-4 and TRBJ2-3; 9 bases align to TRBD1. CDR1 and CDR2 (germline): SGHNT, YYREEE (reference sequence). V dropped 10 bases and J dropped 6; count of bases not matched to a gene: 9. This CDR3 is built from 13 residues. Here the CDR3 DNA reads TGTGCCGCCGGGGACAGGGCAACCGATACGCAGTATTTT. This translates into CAAGDRATDTQYF. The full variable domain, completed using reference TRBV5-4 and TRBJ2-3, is ETGVTQSPTHLIKTRGQQVTLRCSSQSGHNTVSWYQQALGQGPQFIFQYYREEENGRGNFPPRFSGLQFPNYSSELNVNALELDDSALYLCAAGDRATDTQYFGPGTRLTVL.

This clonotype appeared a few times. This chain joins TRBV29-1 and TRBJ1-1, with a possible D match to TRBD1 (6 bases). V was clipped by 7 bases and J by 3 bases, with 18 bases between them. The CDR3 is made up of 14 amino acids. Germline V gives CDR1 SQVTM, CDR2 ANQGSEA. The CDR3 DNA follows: TGCAGCGCCGGACAGTCGGTCTTGGACACTGAAGCTTTCTTT. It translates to CSAGQSVLDTEAFF.

The DNA for the CDR3 is TGCGCCAGCAGCCAAGACAGGGGGCTAAGGTTCACTGAAGCTTTCTTT. Its translation: CASSQDRGLRFTEAFF. This sequence joins TRBV4-3 and TRBJ1-1; 8 bases fit TRBD1. The V and J ends lost 0 bases and 4 bases, in that order; junction bases with no gene match: 7. CDR3 length: 16 amino acids. Germline CDR1 LGHNA, CDR2 YSLEER.

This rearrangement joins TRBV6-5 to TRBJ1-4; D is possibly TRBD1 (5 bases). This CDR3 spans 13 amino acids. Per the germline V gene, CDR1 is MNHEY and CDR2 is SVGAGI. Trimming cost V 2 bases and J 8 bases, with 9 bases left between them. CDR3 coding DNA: TGTGCCAGCAGTTACGACAGAGAGGAAAAACTGTTTTTT. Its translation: CASSYDREEKLFF.

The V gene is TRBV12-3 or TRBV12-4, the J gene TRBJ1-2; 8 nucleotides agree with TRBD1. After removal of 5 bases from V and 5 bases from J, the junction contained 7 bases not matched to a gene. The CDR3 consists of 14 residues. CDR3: CASSPTGGLYGYTF. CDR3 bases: TGTGCCAGCAGTCCCACAGGGGGACTTTATGGCTACACCTTC.

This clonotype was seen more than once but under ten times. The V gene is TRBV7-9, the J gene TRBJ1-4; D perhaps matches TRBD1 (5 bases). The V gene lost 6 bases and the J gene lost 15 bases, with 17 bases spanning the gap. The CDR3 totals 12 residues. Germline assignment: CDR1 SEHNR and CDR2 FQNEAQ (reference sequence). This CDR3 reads CASSWDGSSMFF. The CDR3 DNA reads TGTGCCAGCAGTTGGGACGGCTCTTCGATGTTTTTT.

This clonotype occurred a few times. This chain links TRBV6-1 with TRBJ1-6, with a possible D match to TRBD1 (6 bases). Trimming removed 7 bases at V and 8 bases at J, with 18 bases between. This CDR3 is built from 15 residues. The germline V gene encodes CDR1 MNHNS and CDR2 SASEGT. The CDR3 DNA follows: TGTGCCAGCAATCTGGTGGGGGGGCTAGATTCACCCCTCCACTTT. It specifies CASNLVGGLDSPLHF.

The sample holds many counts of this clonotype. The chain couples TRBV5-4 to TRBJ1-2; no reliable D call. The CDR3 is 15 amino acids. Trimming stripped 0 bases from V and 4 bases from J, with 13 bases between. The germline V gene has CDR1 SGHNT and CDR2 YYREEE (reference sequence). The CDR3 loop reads CASSLESSPSYGYTF. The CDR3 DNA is TGTGCCAGCAGCTTGGAGAGCAGCCCTTCCTATGGCTACACCTTC.

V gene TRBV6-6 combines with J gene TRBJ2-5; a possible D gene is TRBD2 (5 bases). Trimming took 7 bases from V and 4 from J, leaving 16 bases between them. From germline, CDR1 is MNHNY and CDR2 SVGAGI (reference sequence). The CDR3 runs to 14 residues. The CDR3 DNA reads TGTGCCAGCACCCTACGGGATTCAGGAGAGACCCAGTACTTC. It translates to CASTLRDSGETQYF.

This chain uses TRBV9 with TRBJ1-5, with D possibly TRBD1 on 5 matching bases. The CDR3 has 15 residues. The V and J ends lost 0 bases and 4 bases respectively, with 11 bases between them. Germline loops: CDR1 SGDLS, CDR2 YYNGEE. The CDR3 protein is CASSVGQGRNQPQHF. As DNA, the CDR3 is TGTGCCAGCAGCGTAGGGCAGGGCAGGAATCAGCCCCAGCATTTT.

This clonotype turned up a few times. The CDR3, as DNA: TGTGCCAGCAGCTTGGGACAGGCGGTCTACGAGCAGTACGTC. This translates into CASSLGQAVYEQYV. The rearrangement uses TRBV5-6 and TRBJ2-7; weak D call: TRBD1 (6 bases). The ends were cut back, 0 bases at V and 3 bases at J, with 10 bases in the middle. CDR3 size: 14 residues. The germline V gene has CDR1 SGHDT and CDR2 YYEEEE.

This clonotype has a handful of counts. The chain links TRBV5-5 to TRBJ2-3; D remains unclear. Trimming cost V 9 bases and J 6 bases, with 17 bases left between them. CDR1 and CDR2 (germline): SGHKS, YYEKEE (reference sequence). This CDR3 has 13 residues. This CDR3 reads CATRRRQSDTQYF. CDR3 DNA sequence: TGTGCCACCAGGCGCAGGCAGTCGGATACGCAGTATTTT.

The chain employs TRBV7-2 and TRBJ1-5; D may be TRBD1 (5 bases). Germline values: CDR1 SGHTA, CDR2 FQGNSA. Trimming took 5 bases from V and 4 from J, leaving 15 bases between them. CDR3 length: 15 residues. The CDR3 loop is CASSLTGAENQPQHF. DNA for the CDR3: TGTGCCAGCAGCCTGACCGGGGCGGAGAATCAGCCCCAGCATTTT.